This T cell receptor (beta chain) is drawn from a study of cytomegalovirus exposure and HLA in healthy donors. Study information: The approximately 600 first-cohort repertoires shared a platform with the roughly 110 validation repertoires, as reported in a later analysis.

Comment on this clone: Its antigen is not known.

Germline V CDR1 and CDR2: SEHNR, FQNEAQ (reference sequence). V trimming: 5 bases; J trimming: 2 bases; junction bases outside the gene matches: 10. CDR3 size: 17 residues. TCRdb's table, derived via immunoSEQ multiplex PCR, lists solely in-frame clones and lacks some. The data show around 140,000 clones, roughly 87% seen once. Overall study results and limits: There were around 160 TCR beta chains listed as cytomegalovirus-associated.

This sequence joins TRBV7-9 and TRBJ2-7, with 12 bases lining up with TRBD2. Sequencing was done on a sample of PBMCs. This clonotype was sampled from a man aged 18 to 35 in good health and CMV-seropositive. The CDR3 protein is CASSQPSTSGSPYEQYF. CDR3 in DNA: TGTGCCAGCAGCCAACCCTCGACTAGCGGGAGTCCCTACGAGCAGTACTTC.